This entry lists 7 T cell receptor beta chains sequenced from one sample in a study of PD-L1 blockade in urothelial cancer. Profiling relied on immunoSEQ multiplex PCR, and the TCRdb table lists in-frame clones only, not all of them. The table lists about 30,000 clones, roughly 80% of them singletons. The starting material was PBMCs, obtained around atezolizumab (anti-PD-L1) treatment. The receptors originated from a man in his forties or fifties with urothelial cancer.

This clone came up once. V and J are TRBV18 and TRBJ1-3, with TRBD1 identical over 7 bases. The germline V gene encodes CDR1 KGHSH and CDR2 LQKENI. With 3 bases clipped from V and 3 bases from J, the junction kept 5 bases outside the gene matches. This CDR3 comprises 15 residues. The CDR3, as DNA: TGTGCCAGCTCACCCGAGGGGACAGTTGGAAACACCATATATTTT. This encodes CASSPEGTVGNTIYF.

V and J are TRBV7-2 and TRBJ1-4; the D is unclear. The CDR3 totals 18 residues. Germline CDR1 is SGHTA and CDR2 is FQGNSA. Trimming cost V 3 bases and J 4 bases, with 21 bases left between them. The CDR3 loop reads CASSLVRPANDFNEKLFF. The CDR3 nucleotides are TGTGCCAGCAGCTTGGTCCGTCCTGCAAATGACTTTAATGAAAAACTGTTTTTT.

The chain employs TRBV9 and TRBJ2-2, with a weak D call TRBD2 (6 bases). Trimming pared 0 bases from V and 2 bases from J, leaving 20 bases between. This CDR3 has 19 residues. CDR1 and CDR2 (germline): SGDLS, YYNGEE. CDR3 region: CASSVGQRVGGGNTGELFF. The CDR3 DNA sequence: TGTGCCAGCAGCGTAGGACAGAGGGTGGGGGGAGGAAACACCGGGGAGCTGTTTTTT.

The chain is built from TRBV7-9 and TRBJ1-1; no definite D call. This CDR3 is built from 14 residues. Per the germline V gene, CDR1 is SEHNR and CDR2 is FQNEAQ (reference sequence). V lost 5 bases and J lost 6, with 16 bases in between. The CDR3 region has the DNA TGTGCCAGCAGCCAATCCGGGGTAAGAGCTGAAGCTTTCTTT. It translates to CASSQSGVRAEAFF.

The chain uses TRBV18 and TRBJ2-2, with 9 bases that match TRBD1. The length of the CDR3 is 16 residues. CDR1 and CDR2 (germline): KGHSH, LQKENI. V shed 1 base and J 3 bases; nucleotides not matched to a gene: 3. The CDR3 is CASSPQTGGYTGELFF. The DNA for the CDR3 is TGTGCCAGCTCACCACAAACAGGGGGCTACACCGGGGAGCTGTTTTTT.

This chain links TRBV5-1 with TRBJ2-1; 13 nucleotides match TRBD2. Germline V gene lookup returns CDR1 SGHRS and CDR2 YFSETQ. This CDR3 is built from 16 residues. With 5 bases clipped from V and 8 bases from J, the junction kept 10 bases outside the gene matches. The CDR3 region has the DNA TGCGCCAGCAGTTTGTTCACTAGCGGGGGGGCCTATGAGCAGTTCTTC. Its translation is CASSLFTSGGAYEQFF.

This chain links TRBV19 with TRBJ2-2; 7 bases line up with TRBD2. Germline trimming cut 3 bases from V and 4 bases from J; bases unmatched to any gene: 8. The CDR3 runs 16 residues. Germline CDR1 reads LNHDA; CDR2 reads SQIVND (reference sequence). The CDR3 region is CASSIWREQGTGELFF. In nucleotides, the CDR3 is TGTGCCAGTAGTATCTGGCGGGAGCAGGGCACCGGGGAGCTGTTTTTT. Looking up the rest from reference TRBV19 and TRBJ2-2 gives the full variable domain: DGGITQSPKYLFRKEGQNVTLSCEQNLNHDAMYWYRQDPGQGLRLIYYSQIVNDFQKGDIAEGYSVSREKKESFPLTVTSAQKNPTAFYLCASSIWREQGTGELFFGEGSRLTVL.